The 15 T cell receptor beta chains given below trace back to one sample, sequenced in a study of CD8 T cells in Susac syndrome. Reverse transcription of roughly 0.45 to 1 ug RNA was performed with random hexamers. TCRdb processed the immunoSEQ multiplex PCR reads anew with MiXCR; each CDR3 protein has one entry. The sample has around 270,000 distinct CDR3 sequences; 89% are singletons. The sample taken for sequencing was CD8+ T cells from PBMCs. The receptors come from a human donor with multiple sclerosis.

The V and J genes are TRBV5-4 and TRBJ2-1, with TRBD2 matching 13 bases. The CDR3 has 17 amino acids. Germline loops: CDR1 SGHNT, CDR2 YYREEE (reference sequence). Trimming cost V 5 bases and J 7 bases; bases outside gene matches: 12. This CDR3 reads CASSLVPGTSGTNEQFF. CDR3 DNA: TGTGCCAGCAGTCTAGTTCCCGGGACTAGCGGGACGAATGAGCAGTTCTTC. Drawing the rest from reference TRBV5-4 and TRBJ2-1, the complete variable domain is ETGVTQSPTHLIKTRGQQVTLRCSSQSGHNTVSWYQQALGQGPQFIFQYYREEENGRGNFPPRFSGLQFPNYSSELNVNALELDDSALYLCASSLVPGTSGTNEQFFGPGTRLTVL.

This rearrangement joins TRBV7-9 to TRBJ2-4; a possible D gene is TRBD2 (5 bases). Germline loops: CDR1 SEHNR, CDR2 FQNEAQ (reference sequence). The CDR3 contains 16 residues. The germline V and J ends were trimmed by 4 bases and 5 bases, with 18 bases remaining between them. Here the CDR3 DNA reads TGTGCCAGCAGCTCCCCCATAGAGGAGGCGGAAAACATTCAGTACTTC. Protein: CASSSPIEEAENIQYF.

This rearrangement joins TRBV10-3 to TRBJ2-7, with 7 nucleotides matching TRBD1. Germline trimming cut 3 bases from V and 0 bases from J; bases unmatched to any gene: 8. In germline, CDR1 is ENHRY, CDR2 SYGVKD. The CDR3 is 16 amino acids. Here the CDR3 DNA reads TGTGCCATCAGTGAAGGCATGACAGGGTACTCCTACGAGCAGTACTTC. Its translation is CAISEGMTGYSYEQYF.

The chain uses TRBV2 and TRBJ2-7; TRBD1 might be the D (6 bases). Germline-derived CDR1 and CDR2 are SNHLY and FYNNEI. This CDR3 contains 14 residues. Trimming removed 3 bases from V and 6 bases from J, with 15 bases in between. CDR3 DNA sequence: TGTGCCAGCAGTGATGAGACAGGCCTCCGCGAGCAGTACTTC. It is translated as CASSDETGLREQYF.

The chain uses TRBV6-5 and TRBJ2-7; 11 nucleotides align to TRBD2. Germline assignment: CDR1 MNHEY and CDR2 SVGAGI. With V trimmed by 6 bases and J by 1 base, 5 bases remained unmatched. The CDR3 has 15 amino acids. CDR3 bases: TGTGCCAGCAGCCACTTAGCGGGAGGGTCCTACGAGCAGTACTTC. The encoded protein is CASSHLAGGSYEQYF.

The rearrangement uses TRBV27 and TRBJ2-7; D may correspond to TRBD1 or TRBD2 (5 bases each). CDR3 length equals 17 residues. Germline-derived CDR1 and CDR2 are MNHEY and SMNVEV (reference sequence). V lost 5 bases, J lost 6 bases, and 26 bases lay in between. The CDR3 coding sequence is TGTGCCAGCAGTCCCGTCGGCTGGGGGACCCAATTGACCGAGCAGTACTTC. Protein sequence: CASSPVGWGTQLTEQYF.

This chain joins TRBV19 and TRBJ2-3; TRBD2 might be the D (6 bases). The CDR3 totals 14 residues. Trimming pared 10 bases from V and 3 bases from J, leaving 17 bases between. Germline CDR1 and CDR2: LNHDA and SQIVND (reference sequence). CDR3 in DNA: TGTGCCACCAGCGGAGGGGACGGAACAGATACGCAGTATTTT. This codes for CATSGGDGTDTQYF.

V usage is TRBV20-1 and J usage is TRBJ2-5, with TRBD2 as a possible D gene (5 bases). V was cut by 0 bases and J by 3 bases, with 11 bases left in between. This CDR3 region has 14 residues. The germline V gene has CDR1 DFQATT and CDR2 SNEGSKA (reference sequence). CDR3 amino acids: CSARDFSGKETQYF. The CDR3 nucleotides read TGCAGTGCTAGAGATTTTTCGGGGAAAGAGACCCAGTACTTC.

The chain has TRBV28 and TRBJ2-7; a weak D match, TRBD1 (6 bases). V was clipped by 7 bases and J by 0 bases, with 13 bases between them. Germline CDR1 reads MDHEN; CDR2 reads SYDVKM. The CDR3 is 14 residues long. DNA for the CDR3: TGTGCCAGCACGGAACCGGACAGCTCCTACGAGCAGTACTTC. Translated: CASTEPDSSYEQYF.

The chain is built from TRBV9 and TRBJ2-7; a weak D match, TRBD2 (5 bases). V was pared by 3 bases and J by 3 bases, with 13 bases between. CDR1 is SGDLS and CDR2 is YYNGEE in the germline V gene. This CDR3 comprises 14 residues. CDR3 loop: CASSGRFESYEQYF. CDR3 in DNA: TGTGCCAGCAGCGGGAGGTTTGAAAGCTACGAGCAGTACTTC.

The chain combines TRBV28 with TRBJ2-7; 7 bases line up with TRBD1. Germline V gene lookup returns CDR1 MDHEN and CDR2 SYDVKM. The ends lost 6 bases at V and 4 bases at J; junction bases unmatched: 18. The length of the CDR3 is 17 residues. CDR3: CASSLYRRTGPMYEQYF. The DNA for the CDR3 is TGTGCCAGCAGCCTTTACAGGCGGACAGGCCCTATGTACGAGCAGTACTTC. Using reference TRBV28 and TRBJ2-7 for the parts outside the CDR3, the full variable domain is DVKVTQSSRYLVKRTGEKVFLECVQDMDHENMFWYRQDPGLGLRLIYFSYDVKMKEKGDIPEGYSVSREKKERFSLILESASTNQTSMYLCASSLYRRTGPMYEQYFGPGTRLTVT.

Of note for this clonotype: One end of the junction fails to match germline, which may point to a read error. The rearrangement joins TRBV4-1 to TRBJ2-7, with no clear D. The CDR3 is 13 residues long. Germline V gene sequence: CDR1 MGHRA, CDR2 YSYEKL. Written as DNA, the CDR3 is TGCGCCAGCAGCCAAGTAGAATCCTCCGAGCAGTACTTC. Translating it yields CASSQVESSEQYF.

The rearrangement links TRBV28 to TRBJ2-1, with TRBD1 matching over 8 bases. V shed 5 bases and J 8 bases; nucleotides not matched to a gene: 5. The CDR3 runs 13 residues. The germline V gene has CDR1 MDHEN and CDR2 SYDVKM. The CDR3 sequence: CASSHTQGDEQFF. CDR3 bases: TGTGCCAGCAGTCACACACAGGGGGATGAGCAGTTCTTC.

This chain links TRBV6-5 with TRBJ2-7; D may correspond to TRBD1 or TRBD2 (5 bases each). This CDR3 has 13 amino acids. Germline V gene data show CDR1 as MNHEY and CDR2 as SVGAGI. V was cut by 5 bases and J by 2 bases, with 10 bases left in between. CDR3 bases: TGTGCCAGCAGTGCCCGGGACCCCTACGAGCAGTACTTC. This gives the protein CASSARDPYEQYF.

Notes on this clonotype: A read error may produce the germline difference seen at one junction end. The chain links TRBV5-4 to TRBJ1-1; no reliable D call. CDR3 size: 13 residues. Germline assignment: CDR1 SGHNT and CDR2 YYREEE (reference sequence). DNA for the CDR3: TGTGCCAGCAGTTTGGGGTCGGACACTGAAGCTTTCTTT. This sequence encodes CASSLGSDTEAFF.